Each of the 20 T cell receptor beta chains below was sequenced from the same sample in a study of metastatic and nonmetastatic thyroid tumors. TCRdb re-called the PCR reads through MiXCR. The sample contains roughly 28,000 clones, 20% to 25% of which appear only once. Thyroid surgery had not been preceded by any treatment in any patient. The source material was blood. These receptors were taken from a female donor with papillary thyroid cancer or a benign thyroid nodule (not recorded which). Some clones in this sample may be carry-over from other donors' samples.

This clone was counted between two and nine times. This rearrangement joins TRBV10-2 to TRBJ1-2; D uncertain. V shed 3 bases and J shed 7 bases, with 9 bases lying between them. CDR1 is WSHSY and CDR2 is SAAADI in the germline V gene. The CDR3 has 12 residues. The CDR3 DNA sequence: TGCGCCAGCAGTGAAAGGTCCGGTGGCTACACCTTC. It codes for CASSERSGGYTF.

V and J are TRBV3-1 and TRBJ1-5; no clear D. The CDR3 totals 16 residues. V was shortened by 6 bases and J by 5 bases, with 20 bases between the two germline ends. Germline values: CDR1 LGHDT, CDR2 YNNKEL (reference sequence). Here the CDR3 reads CASSQTARETDQPQHF. In nucleotides, the CDR3 is TGTGCCAGCAGTCAAACCGCCCGGGAAACGGATCAGCCCCAGCATTTT.

This clone was detected a few times. The rearrangement links TRBV7-9 to TRBJ2-7; 9 bases line up with TRBD1. With V trimmed by 5 bases and J by 5 bases, 1 base remained unmatched. The CDR3 contains 12 residues. Germline V lookup: CDR1 SEHNR, CDR2 FQNEAQ (reference sequence). The CDR3 spells CASSTGGNEQYF. The CDR3 DNA reads as TGTGCCAGCAGCACAGGGGGCAACGAGCAGTACTTC.

The chain recombines TRBV5-1 with TRBJ2-5; unclear D gene. Trimming pared 3 bases from V and 5 bases from J, leaving 20 bases between. The germline V gene has CDR1 SGHRS and CDR2 YFSETQ. The CDR3 is 16 amino acids. The CDR3, as DNA: TGCGCCAGCAGCTCGACGACCGTTACCTTCCAGGAGACCCAGTACTTC. This encodes CASSSTTVTFQETQYF.

V usage is TRBV28 and J usage is TRBJ1-6, with 7 bases that match TRBD1. This CDR3 comprises 16 residues. Germline CDR1 reads MDHEN; CDR2 reads SYDVKM. V was pared by 6 bases and J by 9 bases, with 14 bases of the junction left unmatched. The CDR3 DNA reads TGTGCCAGCAGCACCGGGACAGTGGAATTAGGTTCACCCCTCCACTTT. It specifies CASSTGTVELGSPLHF. The full variable domain, with the rest looked up from reference TRBV28 and TRBJ1-6, is DVKVTQSSRYLVKRTGEKVFLECVQDMDHENMFWYRQDPGLGLRLIYFSYDVKMKEKGDIPEGYSVSREKKERFSLILESASTNQTSMYLCASSTGTVELGSPLHFGNGTRLTVT.

This clone was counted only a few times. The J gene is TRBJ2-1, the V gene TRBV20-1, with D perhaps matching TRBD1 or TRBD2 (5 bases each). The CDR3 contains 16 residues. The germline V gene encodes CDR1 DFQATT and CDR2 SNEGSKA (reference sequence). V lost 4 bases and J 2 bases, leaving 18 bases between the germline ends. The CDR3 coding sequence is TGCAGTGCTACCGGAGGAGAGGGGATGACCTACAATGAGCAGTTCTTC. Amino acid sequence: CSATGGEGMTYNEQFF.

There are many counts of this clone. The chain uses TRBV30 and TRBJ2-7, with 9 bases that match TRBD1. V trimming: 5 bases; J trimming: 5 bases; junction bases outside the gene matches: 10. The CDR3 extends over 14 amino acids. Per the germline V gene, CDR1 is GTSNPN and CDR2 is SVGIG (reference sequence). CDR3 DNA sequence: TGTGCCTGGGCGCGGACAGGGGTTGGAAACGAGCAGTACTTC. This translates into CAWARTGVGNEQYF.

This clone was counted at least ten times. This chain uses TRBV20-1 with TRBJ2-7, with 14 bases that match TRBD2. V gave up 3 bases and J gave up 0 bases; unmatched junction bases: 7. The CDR3 is 17 amino acids. Per the germline V gene, CDR1 is DFQATT and CDR2 is SNEGSKA (reference sequence). The CDR3 reads CSASGTSGSDSSYEQYF. DNA for the CDR3: TGCAGTGCTAGCGGGACTAGCGGGAGCGACAGCTCCTACGAGCAGTACTTC.

This clone was seen at least ten times. V gene TRBV12-3 or TRBV12-4 combines with J gene TRBJ1-1, with D hard to call. This CDR3 has 15 residues. Deletions cut 0 bases from V and 1 base from J, with 9 bases between. This chain's CDR3 is CASSLARRTNTEAFF. CDR3 nucleotide sequence: TGTGCCAGCAGTTTAGCTCGCAGAACGAACACTGAAGCTTTCTTT.

This chain connects TRBV12-3 or TRBV12-4 to TRBJ1-2; possible D gene TRBD1, 5 bases. Trimming took 5 bases from V and 4 from J, leaving 17 bases between them. There are 15 residues in the CDR3. CDR3 nucleotides: TGTGCCAGCAGTAGGACACGATCCACAAGCTATGGCTACACCTTC. Encoded protein: CASSRTRSTSYGYTF.

Concerning this clone itself: The junction departs from germline at one end; a sequencing error may be responsible. The genes are TRBV6-1 and TRBJ2-7; 12 bases line up with TRBD2. The germline CDR1 and CDR2 sequences are MNHNS and SASEGT. This CDR3 is built from 14 residues. CDR3 loop: CASSEGTSGRKHYF. The CDR3, as DNA: TGTGCCAGCAGTGAAGGCACTAGCGGGAGGAAGCATTACTTC.

This clone was observed many times. The CDR3 loop reads CASSRGQGEAFF. CDR3 DNA sequence: TGCGCCAGCAGCCGGGGGCAGGGCGAAGCTTTCTTT. This chain connects TRBV5-1 to TRBJ1-1; TRBD1 is a possible D gene (6 bases). Germline V gives CDR1 SGHRS, CDR2 YFSETQ. The CDR3 has 12 amino acids. V was pared by 4 bases and J by 8 bases, with 12 bases between.

On this clone: This CDR3 is missing its conserved last phenylalanine or tryptophan, likely due to a read error. It is unclear where the CDR3 begins or ends on the DNA, so no DNA is shown, and the CDR3 is as TCRdb lists it. The chain recombines TRBV3-1 with TRBJ2-3. The CDR3 spans 14 amino acids, including both terminal residues. Germline V lookup: CDR1 LGHDT, CDR2 YNNKEL (reference sequence). CDR3 in amino acids: CASSQLGRTDTKYL.

This clone was counted at least ten times. The same CDR3 also results from other DNA sequences found in this sample. For the CDR3, the DNA is TGTGCCTGGAGTGTACAGGGCAGGGAAGGAAGGTCTTTTTTTCGGGAGACCCAGTACTTC. It codes for CAWSVQGREGRSFFRETQYF. The V gene is TRBV30, the J gene TRBJ2-5; a weak D match, TRBD1 (6 bases). This CDR3 is 20 amino acids long. V was trimmed by 0 bases and J by 5 bases, leaving 31 bases between them. Germline CDR1 is GTSNPN and CDR2 is SVGIG (reference sequence).

This clone was counted a few times. A much more abundant neighbour one base away suggests this may be a read error. In the same sample, other DNA sequences code for this CDR3. The chain uses TRBV18 and TRBJ1-1; D gene unclear. Trimming left V 6 bases short and J 10 bases short, with 15 bases between. CDR3 length: 12 amino acids. CDR1 and CDR2 (germline): KGHSH, LQKENI. The CDR3 is CASSPGDRGAFF. The CDR3 DNA follows: TGTGCCAGCTCGCCTGGGGATCGGGGAGCTTTCTTT.

V and J are TRBV5-1 and TRBJ2-1, with D uncertain. Trimming pared 0 bases from V and 6 bases from J, leaving 10 bases between. Germline-derived CDR1 and CDR2 are SGHRS and YFSETQ. The CDR3 is 14 residues long. The CDR3 bases are TGCGCCAGCAGCTTGGCCGTGGCTACCAATGAGCAGTTCTTC. Encoded protein: CASSLAVATNEQFF.

This clone came up a few times. The genes are TRBV12-3 or TRBV12-4 and TRBJ2-5; 7 bases map to TRBD1. The CDR3 runs 13 residues. With 6 bases clipped from V and 2 bases from J, the junction kept 3 bases outside the gene matches. The CDR3 protein is CASRGQLQETQYF. The CDR3 coding sequence is TGTGCCAGCAGGGGACAGTTGCAAGAGACCCAGTACTTC.

This clone occurred many times. V usage is TRBV12-3 or TRBV12-4 and J usage is TRBJ1-1; TRBD1 matches 10 bases. Trimming took 5 bases from V and 5 from J; bases not matched to a gene: 8. The CDR3 extends over 15 amino acids. The CDR3 DNA reads TGTGCCAGCAGTCGACCGGGACAGGGGTGGACTGAAGCTTTCTTT. Its protein product is CASSRPGQGWTEAFF.

By sample fraction, this clone is medium-sized. This rearrangement joins TRBV15 to TRBJ1-5, with no clear D. V was cut by 5 bases and J by 3 bases, with 5 bases left in between. This CDR3 region has 12 residues. CDR1 is LNHNV, CDR2 YYDKDF, per germline (reference sequence). This chain's CDR3 is CATSPINQPQHF. In DNA, the CDR3 is TGTGCCACCAGCCCAATCAATCAGCCCCAGCATTTT.

This clone appeared a single time. The rearrangement joins TRBV5-1 to TRBJ2-7; 7 bases are shared with TRBD1. V was clipped by 2 bases and J by 3 bases; unmatched bases: 8. The CDR3 is 15 residues long. Germline values: CDR1 SGHRS, CDR2 YFSETQ. The DNA of the CDR3 is TGCGCCAGCAGCTTAACCGGACAGGCTGTCTACGAGCAGTACTTC. Its protein product is CASSLTGQAVYEQYF.